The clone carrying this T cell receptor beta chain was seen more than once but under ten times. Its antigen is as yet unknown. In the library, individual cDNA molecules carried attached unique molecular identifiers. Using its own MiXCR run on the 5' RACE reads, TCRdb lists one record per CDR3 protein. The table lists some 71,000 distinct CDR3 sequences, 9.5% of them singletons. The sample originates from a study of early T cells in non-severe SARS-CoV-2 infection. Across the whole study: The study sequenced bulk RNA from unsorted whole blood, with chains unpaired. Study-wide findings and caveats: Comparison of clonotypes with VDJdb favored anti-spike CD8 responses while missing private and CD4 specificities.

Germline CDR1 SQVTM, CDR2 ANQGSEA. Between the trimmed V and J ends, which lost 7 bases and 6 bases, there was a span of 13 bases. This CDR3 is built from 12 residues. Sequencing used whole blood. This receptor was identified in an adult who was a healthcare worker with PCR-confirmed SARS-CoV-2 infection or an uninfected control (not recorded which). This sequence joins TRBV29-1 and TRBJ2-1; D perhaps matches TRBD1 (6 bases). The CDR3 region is CSARIQGNEQFF. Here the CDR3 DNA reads TGCAGCGCCAGAATACAGGGCAATGAGCAGTTCTTC.